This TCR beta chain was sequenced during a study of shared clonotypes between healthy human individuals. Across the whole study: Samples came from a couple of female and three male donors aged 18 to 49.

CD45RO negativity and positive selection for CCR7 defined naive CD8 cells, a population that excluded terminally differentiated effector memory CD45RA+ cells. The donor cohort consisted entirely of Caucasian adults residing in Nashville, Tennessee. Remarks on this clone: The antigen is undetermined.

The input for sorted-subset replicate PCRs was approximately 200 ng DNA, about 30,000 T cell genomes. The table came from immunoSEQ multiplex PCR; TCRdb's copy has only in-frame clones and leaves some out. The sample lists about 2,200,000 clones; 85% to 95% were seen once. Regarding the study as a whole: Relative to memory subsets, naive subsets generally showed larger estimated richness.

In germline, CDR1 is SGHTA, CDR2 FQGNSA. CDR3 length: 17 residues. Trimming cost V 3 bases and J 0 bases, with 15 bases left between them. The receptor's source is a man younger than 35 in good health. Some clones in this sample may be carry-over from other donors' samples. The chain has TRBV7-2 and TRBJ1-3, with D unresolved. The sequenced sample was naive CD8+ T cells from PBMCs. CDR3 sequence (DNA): TGTGCCAGCAGCTTTTTTGGGAAATTTCCCTCTGGAAACACCATATATTTT. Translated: CASSFFGKFPSGNTIYF.